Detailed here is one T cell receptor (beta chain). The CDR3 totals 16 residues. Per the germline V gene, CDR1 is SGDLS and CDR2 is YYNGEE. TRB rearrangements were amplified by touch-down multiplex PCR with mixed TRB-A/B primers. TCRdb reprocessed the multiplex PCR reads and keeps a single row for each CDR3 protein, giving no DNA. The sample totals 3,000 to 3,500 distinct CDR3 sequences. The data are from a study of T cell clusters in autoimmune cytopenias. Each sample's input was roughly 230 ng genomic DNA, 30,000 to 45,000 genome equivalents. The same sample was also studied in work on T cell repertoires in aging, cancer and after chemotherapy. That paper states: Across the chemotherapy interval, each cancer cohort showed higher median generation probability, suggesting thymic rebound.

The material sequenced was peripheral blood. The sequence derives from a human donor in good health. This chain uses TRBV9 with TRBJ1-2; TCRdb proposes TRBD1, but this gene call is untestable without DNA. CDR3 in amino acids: CASSVGATGRNYGYTF.